A selection of T cell receptor beta chains follows, all from one sample in a study of beta chain features in type 1 diabetes. The method was immunoSEQ multiplex PCR; TCRdb's version includes in-frame clones alone and lacks a portion of them. This sample has roughly 400,000 clones, with over 12% found just once. The sequencing input was naive CD4+ T cells from blood. The receptors were sampled from a woman aged 18-29 years in good health. Both conserved end residues are part of each CDR3. Each record gives: D gene, V gene, clone size, J gene, CDR3 protein, CDR3 DNA. A D gene is named only where the DNA matches it firmly. Clone size appears in some rows only: once, few, many, or a class for an expanded clone.

>TRBD1|TRBV4-3|few|TRBJ1-5
CASSPTVAGGDQPQHF
TGCGCCAGCAGCCCCACCGTTGCAGGGGGCGATCAGCCCCAGCATTTT
>NA|TRBV30|once|TRBJ1-2
CAWNRNYGYTF
TGTGCCTGGAACAGGAACTATGGCTACACCTTC
>TRBD2|TRBV7-2|few|TRBJ2-3
CASSLKRTSGSSEDTQYF
TGTGCCAGCAGCTTAAAAAGGACTAGCGGGAGTTCTGAAGATACGCAGTATTTT
>NA|TRBV29-1|NA|TRBJ1-2
CSVAQGKGYTF
TGCAGCGTCGCTCAGGGTAAAGGCTACACCTTC
>NA|TRBV7-2|few|TRBJ2-6
CASSVHRAGANVLTF
TGTGCCAGCAGCGTGCACAGAGCTGGGGCCAACGTCCTGACTTTC
>NA|TRBV14|few|TRBJ1-4
CASSQDWAGNEKLFF
TGTGCCAGCAGCCAAGATTGGGCAGGGAATGAAAAACTGTTTTTT
>NA|TRBV7-9|few|TRBJ1-1
CASSFRQGLNTEAFF
TGTGCCAGCAGCTTCAGGCAGGGGTTGAACACTGAAGCTTTCTTT
>TRBD1|TRBV7-2|few|TRBJ2-3
CASSKDRGRTTDTQYF
TGTGCCAGCAGCAAAGACAGGGGTAGGACCACAGATACGCAGTATTTT
>NA|TRBV7-2|few|TRBJ2-1
CASSRDRSLLYEQFF
TGTGCCAGCAGCCGCGACAGATCACTTCTGTATGAGCAGTTCTTC
>TRBD1|TRBV7-8|NA|TRBJ1-1
CASSPNPDRDTEAFF
TGTGCCAGCAGCCCGAACCCGGACAGGGACACTGAAGCTTTCTTT
>NA|TRBV4-2|NA|TRBJ2-5
CASSPTGRTELGETQYF
TGTGCCAGCAGCCCCACCGGGAGGACAGAGCTCGGTGAGACCCAGTACTTC
>NA|TRBV5-4|NA|TRBJ1-1
CASSPGGRNTEAFF
TGTGCCAGCAGCCCCGGCGGGAGGAACACTGAAGCTTTCTTT
>TRBD1|TRBV7-2|few|TRBJ2-1
CASSPAYSQGAVFF
TGTGCCAGCAGCCCAGCTTATTCGCAGGGGGCGGTGTTCTTC
>TRBD1|TRBV27|NA|TRBJ2-1
CASGPGTGYYNEQFF
TGTGCCAGCGGCCCCGGGACAGGATATTACAATGAGCAGTTCTTC
>TRBD1|TRBV2|NA|TRBJ2-7
CASTGQGVYEQYF
TGTGCCAGCACTGGACAGGGAGTCTACGAGCAGTACTTC
>TRBD1|TRBV30|few|TRBJ1-2
CAWSRLTGARGYTF
TGTGCCTGGAGTAGGCTGACAGGGGCGAGAGGCTACACCTTC
>TRBD1|TRBV5-4|few|TRBJ2-2
CASSLGQGVNTGELFF
TGTGCCAGCAGCTTGGGACAGGGAGTGAACACCGGGGAGCTGTTTTTT
>TRBD2|TRBV27|NA|TRBJ2-5
CASSSPGLAGVETQYF
TGTGCCAGCAGTTCCCCGGGACTAGCGGGAGTAGAGACCCAGTACTTC
>TRBD1|TRBV30|few|TRBJ2-1
CAWQQGPQNNEQFF
TGTGCCTGGCAACAGGGGCCGCAAAACAATGAGCAGTTCTTC
>NA|TRBV7-3|few|TRBJ2-2
CASSSQGTPNTGELFF
TGTGCCAGCAGCTCTCAAGGGACACCGAACACCGGGGAGCTGTTTTTT
>TRBD2|TRBV5-1|NA|TRBJ2-1
CASSPTSAEQFF
TGCGCCAGCAGCCCGACTAGCGCTGAGCAGTTCTTC
>NA|TRBV5-6|once|TRBJ2-5
CASSLRAGLGGTQYF
TGTGCCAGCAGCTTGAGGGCAGGGTTGGGGGGGACCCAGTACTTC
>NA|TRBV18|NA|TRBJ2-1
CASAPLQGTQFF
TGTGCCAGCGCACCACTCCAGGGAACCCAGTTCTTC
>NA|TRBV27|few|TRBJ1-1
CASSLLAISRETEAFF
TGTGCCAGCAGTTTACTGGCCATTTCTCGGGAGACTGAAGCTTTCTTT
>TRBD1|TRBV5-4|few|TRBJ2-5
CASSRDRTTQETQYF
TGTGCCAGCAGTCGGGACAGGACTACCCAAGAGACCCAGTACTTC
>NA|TRBV18|NA|TRBJ1-5
CASSPGEGGNQPQHF
TGTGCCAGCTCCCCAGGTGAGGGAGGCAATCAGCCCCAGCATTTT
>TRBD1|TRBV7-9|NA|TRBJ1-1
CASDRALEAFF
TGTGCCAGCGACAGGGCCCTTGAAGCTTTCTTT
>NA|TRBV5-1|few|TRBJ1-4
CASSLDRAEEKLFF
TGCGCCAGCAGCTTGGACAGAGCCGAGGAAAAACTGTTTTTT
>TRBD2|TRBV28|NA|TRBJ2-3
CASSLDGRRDTQYF
TGTGCCAGCAGTTTAGACGGGAGGAGAGATACGCAGTATTTT
>NA|TRBV5-6|few|TRBJ2-7
CASSFQYEQYF
TGTGCCAGCAGCTTTCAATACGAGCAGTACTTC
>TRBD2|TRBV7-9|NA|TRBJ2-3
CASSLKVAGASTDTQYF
TGTGCCAGCAGCTTAAAGGTAGCGGGGGCTAGCACAGATACGCAGTATTTT
>NA|TRBV7-9|NA|TRBJ1-1
CASSFSLGANTEAFF
TGTGCCAGCAGCTTTTCCTTGGGCGCGAACACTGAAGCTTTCTTT
>TRBD2|TRBV11-2|NA|TRBJ2-3
CASSDRRLAGSPDPGFF
TGTGCCAGCAGCGACCGGAGACTAGCGGGATCCCCAGATCCAGGATTTTTT
>NA|TRBV7-9|few|TRBJ2-7
CASSLQVSYEQYF
TGTGCCAGCAGCTTACAGGTCTCCTACGAGCAGTACTTC
>TRBD1|TRBV19|NA|TRBJ2-5
CASSSGTGEETQYF
TGTGCCAGTAGTTCCGGGACAGGGGAAGAGACCCAGTACTTC